This T cell receptor beta chain is from a study of blood T cell repertoires in COVID-19. Looking at the study overall: T cells, B-cell-depleted T cells, or PBMCs provided the cDNA or gDNA that served as material.

In the authors' methods: The authors estimated nucleated cell counts from reference gene primer amplification. Sequenced by immunoSEQ multiplex PCR; TCRdb stores in-frame clones only, minus some. V and J calls and clone size are copied from that table; D and trimming were computed from the DNA. Of 180,000 or so clones in the sample, over 80% are singletons; the top ten hold about an eighth. Participant ages covered 18 to 89 years across approximately 25 US areas. The CDR3 loop spans 14 amino acids. Losses at the gene ends were 4 bases for V and 0 bases for J; bases not matched to a gene: 5. CDR1 is GTSNPN, CDR2 SVGIG, per germline (reference sequence).

The receptor was isolated from a woman in her fifties or sixties who had recovered from COVID-19. The genes are TRBV30 and TRBJ1-1, with 7 bases matching TRBD1. The sample was PBMCs or T cells enriched from blood (not recorded which). The CDR3 protein is CAWNPDRMNTEAFF. For the CDR3, the DNA is TGTGCCTGGAACCCGGACAGGATGAACACTGAAGCTTTCTTT. Full variable domain (remainder filled in from reference TRBV30 and TRBJ1-1): SQTIHQWPATLVQPVGSPLSLECTVEGTSNPNLYWYRQAAGRGLQLLFYSVGIGQISSEVPQNLSASRPQDRQFILSSKKLLLSDSGFYLCAWNPDRMNTEAFFGQGTRLTVV.